This T cell receptor (beta chain) was sequenced for a study of identical twins. This clonotype was recorded a few times. CDR3 length: 12 amino acids. Trimming shortened V by 3 bases and J by 15 bases, and 16 bases separated the two germline ends. CDR1 is SEHNR and CDR2 is FQNEAQ in the germline V gene (reference sequence). Through template switching, a universal primer site was introduced, and the cDNA contained unique molecular identifiers. A single record per CDR3 protein comes from TCRdb applying MiXCR to the 5' RACE reads. In the table there are about 190,000 distinct CDR3 sequences, less than 20% of which are singletons. A further study also used this sample, focusing on T cells expressing NK-cell markers.

The clonotype comes from a woman aged 18-29 years in good health. The rearrangement joins TRBV7-9 to TRBJ2-3, with no clear D. Specimen: CD8+ T cells sorted from blood. CDR3 loop: CASSFEPSPSYF. The CDR3 coding sequence is TGTGCCAGCAGCTTCGAACCTTCCCCCAGTTATTTT.